The present TCR beta chain was sequenced within a study of cytomegalovirus exposure and HLA in healthy donors. Primers: 60 Vbeta forward and 13 Jbeta reverse. Generated by immunoSEQ multiplex PCR, the TCRdb table keeps only in-frame clones and is missing some. The sample shows some 96,000 clones, 55% to 75% of them seen only once. CDR3 length: 20 amino acids. Germline V gene lookup returns CDR1 SQVTM and CDR2 ANQGSEA. V trimming: 3 bases; J trimming: 1 base; junction bases outside the gene matches: 14. Regarding donors, all were healthy bone marrow donors. General study findings and limits: Reportedly, TCR beta sequences accurately predicted HLA-A and HLA-B alleles in most subjects. Follow-up analysis later connected one missense variant in DCLRE1C with trimming of TCR beta V- and J-genes. Previously analyzed data showed that most TCR beta V segments were productive at a frequency of about 90% or about 30%.

This clone has only a few counts. The antigen remains unidentified. The sequence was obtained from a man in his 60s in good health and CMV-seronegative. The chain joins TRBV29-1 to TRBJ2-5; 16 bases map to TRBD2. The material sequenced was PBMCs. In DNA form, the CDR3 reads TGCAGCGTTGATGGGGTGTGGAAGGGACTAGCGGGAGGGGCCCAAGAGACCCAGTACTTC. As protein: CSVDGVWKGLAGGAQETQYF.